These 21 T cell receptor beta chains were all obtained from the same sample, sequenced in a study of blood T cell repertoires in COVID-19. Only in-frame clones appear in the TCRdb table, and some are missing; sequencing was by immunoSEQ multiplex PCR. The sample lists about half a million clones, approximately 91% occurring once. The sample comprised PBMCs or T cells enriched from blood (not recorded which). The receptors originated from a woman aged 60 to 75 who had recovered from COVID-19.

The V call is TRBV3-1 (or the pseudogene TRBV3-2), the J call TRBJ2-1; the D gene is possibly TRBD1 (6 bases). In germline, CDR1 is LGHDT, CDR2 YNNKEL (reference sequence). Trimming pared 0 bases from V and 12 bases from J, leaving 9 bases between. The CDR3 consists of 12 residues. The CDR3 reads CASSQDTQGQFF. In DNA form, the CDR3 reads TGTGCCAGCAGCCAAGATACACAGGGGCAGTTCTTC.

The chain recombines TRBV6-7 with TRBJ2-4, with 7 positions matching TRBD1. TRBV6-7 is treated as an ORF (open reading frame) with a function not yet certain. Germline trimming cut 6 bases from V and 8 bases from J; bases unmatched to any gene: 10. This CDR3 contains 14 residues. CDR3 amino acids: CASSARGGAYIQYF. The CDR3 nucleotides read TGTGCCAGCAGCGCGAGAGGGGGCGCGTACATTCAGTACTTC.

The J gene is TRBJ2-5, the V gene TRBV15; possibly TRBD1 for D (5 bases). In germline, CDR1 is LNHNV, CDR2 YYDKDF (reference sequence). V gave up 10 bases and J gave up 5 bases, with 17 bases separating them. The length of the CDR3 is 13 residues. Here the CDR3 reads CAIRTRGPETQYF. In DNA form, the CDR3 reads TGTGCCATTCGGACAAGGGGCCCGGAGACCCAGTACTTC.

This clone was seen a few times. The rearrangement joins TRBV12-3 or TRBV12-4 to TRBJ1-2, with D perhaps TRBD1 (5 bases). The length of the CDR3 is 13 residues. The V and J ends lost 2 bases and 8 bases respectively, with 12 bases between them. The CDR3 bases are TGTGCCAGCAGTTTAATCGGGACTGGGGGCTACACCTTC. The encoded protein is CASSLIGTGGYTF.

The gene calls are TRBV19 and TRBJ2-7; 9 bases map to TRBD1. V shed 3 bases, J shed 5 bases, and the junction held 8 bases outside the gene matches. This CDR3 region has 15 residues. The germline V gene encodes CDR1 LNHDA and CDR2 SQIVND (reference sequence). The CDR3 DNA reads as TGTGCCAGTAGTATGACCGGGACAGGGAACCACGAGCAGTACTTC. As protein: CASSMTGTGNHEQYF.

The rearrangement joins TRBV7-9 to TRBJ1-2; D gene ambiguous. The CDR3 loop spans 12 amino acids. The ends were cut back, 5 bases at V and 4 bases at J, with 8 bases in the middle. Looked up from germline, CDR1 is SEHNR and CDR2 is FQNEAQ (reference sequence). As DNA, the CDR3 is TGTGCCAGCAGCCGTGGAGGCTATGGCTACACCTTC. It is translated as CASSRGGYGYTF.

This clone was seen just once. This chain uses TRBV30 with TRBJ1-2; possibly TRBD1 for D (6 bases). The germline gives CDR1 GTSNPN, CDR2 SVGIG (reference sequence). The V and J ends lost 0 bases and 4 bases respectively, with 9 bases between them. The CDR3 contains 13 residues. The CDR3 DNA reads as TGTGCCTGGAGTGTAGGGGGGGGCTATGGCTACACCTTC. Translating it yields CAWSVGGGYGYTF.

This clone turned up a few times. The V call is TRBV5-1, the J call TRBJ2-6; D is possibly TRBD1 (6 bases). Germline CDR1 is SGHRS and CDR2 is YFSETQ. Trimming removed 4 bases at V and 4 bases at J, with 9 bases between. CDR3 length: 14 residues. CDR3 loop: CASSPGTGANVLTF. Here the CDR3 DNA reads TGCGCCAGCAGCCCGGGGACAGGGGCCAACGTCCTGACTTTC.

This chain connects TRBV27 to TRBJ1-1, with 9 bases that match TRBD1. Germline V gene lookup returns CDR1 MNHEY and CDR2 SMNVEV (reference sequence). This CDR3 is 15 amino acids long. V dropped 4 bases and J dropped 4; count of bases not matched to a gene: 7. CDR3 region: CASSSYRDRATEAFF. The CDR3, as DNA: TGTGCCAGCAGTTCATACCGGGACAGGGCCACTGAAGCTTTCTTT.

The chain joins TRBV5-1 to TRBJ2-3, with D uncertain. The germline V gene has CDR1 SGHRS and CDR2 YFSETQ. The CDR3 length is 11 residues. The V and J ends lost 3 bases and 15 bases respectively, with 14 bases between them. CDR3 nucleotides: TGCGCCAGCAGCTCCGACTTGTCCTCTTATTTT. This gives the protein CASSSDLSSYF. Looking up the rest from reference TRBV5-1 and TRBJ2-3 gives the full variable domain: KAGVTQTPRYLIKTRGQQVTLSCSPISGHRSVSWYQQTPGQGLQFLFEYFSETQRNKGNFPGRFSGRQFSNSRSEMNVSTLELGDSALYLCASSSDLSSYFGPGTRLTVL.

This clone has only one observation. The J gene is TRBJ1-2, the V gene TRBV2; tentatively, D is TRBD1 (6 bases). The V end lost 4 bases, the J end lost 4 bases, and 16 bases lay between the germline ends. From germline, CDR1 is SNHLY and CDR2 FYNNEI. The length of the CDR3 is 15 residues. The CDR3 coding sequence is TGTGCCAGCAGTGCCCAGGGGAAACTATCCTATGGCTACACCTTC. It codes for CASSAQGKLSYGYTF.

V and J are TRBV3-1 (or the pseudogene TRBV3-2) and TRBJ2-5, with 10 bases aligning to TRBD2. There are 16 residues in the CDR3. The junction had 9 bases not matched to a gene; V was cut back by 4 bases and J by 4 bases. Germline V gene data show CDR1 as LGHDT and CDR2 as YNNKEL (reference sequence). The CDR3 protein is CASSLRAGGAAETQYF. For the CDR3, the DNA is TGTGCCAGCAGCCTCCGAGCGGGGGGGGCGGCAGAGACCCAGTACTTC.

The DNA for the CDR3 is TGTGCCAGTAGTACCAATACCCCTCGGCAGGGGAGTAATCAGCCCCAGCATTTT. This sequence encodes CASSTNTPRQGSNQPQHF. The genes are TRBV19 and TRBJ1-5; possible D gene TRBD1, 6 bases. Looked up from germline, CDR1 is LNHDA and CDR2 is SQIVND (reference sequence). Trimming left V 4 bases short and J 4 bases short, with 23 bases between. The CDR3 runs to 18 residues.

CDR3 DNA sequence: TGTGCCAGCAGGCCCCCGGGGATAGAGGGAAACACCATATATTTT. It codes for CASRPPGIEGNTIYF. The V gene is TRBV9, the J gene TRBJ1-3; D is unresolved. CDR3 size: 15 residues. V was shortened by 5 bases and J by 4 bases, with 16 bases between the two germline ends. CDR1 is SGDLS, CDR2 YYNGEE, per germline.

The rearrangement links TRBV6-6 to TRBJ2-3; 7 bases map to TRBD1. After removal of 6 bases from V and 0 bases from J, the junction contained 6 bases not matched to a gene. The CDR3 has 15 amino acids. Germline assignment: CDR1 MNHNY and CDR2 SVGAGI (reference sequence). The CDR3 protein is CASSLGTASTDTQYF. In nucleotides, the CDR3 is TGTGCCAGCAGCCTCGGGACAGCTAGCACAGATACGCAGTATTTT.

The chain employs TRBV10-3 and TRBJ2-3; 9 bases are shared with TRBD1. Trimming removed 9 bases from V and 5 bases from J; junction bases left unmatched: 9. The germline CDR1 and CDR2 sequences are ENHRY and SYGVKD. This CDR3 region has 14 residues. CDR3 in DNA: TGTGCCATGCGGTGGGACAGGGAGGTAGATACGCAGTATTTT. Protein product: CAMRWDREVDTQYF.

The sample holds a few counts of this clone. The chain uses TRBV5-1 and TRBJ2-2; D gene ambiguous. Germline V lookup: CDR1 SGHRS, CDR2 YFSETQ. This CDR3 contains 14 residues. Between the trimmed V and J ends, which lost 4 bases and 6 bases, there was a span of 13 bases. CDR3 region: CASSQRGVAGELFF. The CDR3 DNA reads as TGCGCCAGCAGCCAACGCGGAGTGGCCGGGGAGCTGTTTTTT.

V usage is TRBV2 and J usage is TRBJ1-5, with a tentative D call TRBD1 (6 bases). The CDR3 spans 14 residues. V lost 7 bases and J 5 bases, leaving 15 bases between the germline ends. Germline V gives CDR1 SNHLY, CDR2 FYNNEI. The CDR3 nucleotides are TGTGCCAGCACTGGAACAGGGTACGATCAGCCCCAGCATTTT. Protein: CASTGTGYDQPQHF.

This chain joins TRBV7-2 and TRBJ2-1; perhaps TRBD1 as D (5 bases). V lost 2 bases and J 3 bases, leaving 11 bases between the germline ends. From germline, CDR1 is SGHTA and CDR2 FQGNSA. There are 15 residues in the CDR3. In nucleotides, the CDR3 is TGTGCCAGCAGCTTAAGGCTAGGGGACTACAATGAGCAGTTCTTC. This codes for CASSLRLGDYNEQFF.

In DNA, the CDR3 is TGTGCCAGCAGTTACTCTCGGGGGAGCCCCGTGGATCAGCCCCAGCATTTT. It codes for CASSYSRGSPVDQPQHF. This chain connects TRBV6-2 or TRBV6-3 to TRBJ1-5; D perhaps matches TRBD1 (5 bases). V lost 0 bases, J lost 5 bases, and 17 bases lay in between. Germline CDR1 is MNHEY and CDR2 is SVGEGT. The CDR3 has 17 residues.

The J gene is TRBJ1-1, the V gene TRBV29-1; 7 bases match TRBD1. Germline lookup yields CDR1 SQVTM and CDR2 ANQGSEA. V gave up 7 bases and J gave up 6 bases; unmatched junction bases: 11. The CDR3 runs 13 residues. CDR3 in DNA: TGCAGCGCCTTGACAGGGAGTAGGGCTGAAGCTTTCTTT. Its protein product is CSALTGSRAEAFF.